This TCR beta chain was sequenced during a study of technical replicates of blood from several donors. Using immunoSEQ multiplex PCR, the repertoire was profiled, and TCRdb retains in-frame clones only, with some absent. The sample has some 66,000 clones; roughly 98% are singletons. The V gene's germline CDR1 is MNHEY and CDR2 SVGAGI. The CDR3 covers 15 residues. Trimming stripped 6 bases from V and 10 bases from J, with 22 bases between. The source is a human donor in good health. This chain links TRBV6-5 with TRBJ2-1; D might be TRBD1 (5 bases). Sequenced: T cells isolated from PBMCs. The CDR3 DNA is TGTGCCAGCAGGTCCAAGCCCACAGGTAGATTAGAGCAGTTCTTC. It encodes CASRSKPTGRLEQFF.